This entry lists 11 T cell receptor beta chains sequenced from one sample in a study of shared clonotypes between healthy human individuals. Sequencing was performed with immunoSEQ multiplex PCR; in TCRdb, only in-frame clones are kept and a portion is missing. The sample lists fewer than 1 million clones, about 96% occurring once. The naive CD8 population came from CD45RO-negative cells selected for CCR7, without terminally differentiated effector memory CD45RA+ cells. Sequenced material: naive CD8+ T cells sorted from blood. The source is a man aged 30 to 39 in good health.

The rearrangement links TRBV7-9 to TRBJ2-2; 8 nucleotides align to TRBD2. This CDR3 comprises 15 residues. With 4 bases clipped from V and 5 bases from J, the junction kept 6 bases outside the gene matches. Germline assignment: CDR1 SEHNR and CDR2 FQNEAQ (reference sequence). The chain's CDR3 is CASSSIAGNTGELFF. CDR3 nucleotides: TGTGCCAGCAGCTCGATAGCGGGAAATACCGGGGAGCTGTTTTTT.

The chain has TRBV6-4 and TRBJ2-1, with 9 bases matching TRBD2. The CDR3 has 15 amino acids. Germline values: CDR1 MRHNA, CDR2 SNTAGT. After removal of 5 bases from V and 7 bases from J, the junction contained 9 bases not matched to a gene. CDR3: CASSPLAGLWNEQFF. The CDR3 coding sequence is TGTGCCAGCAGTCCCCTAGCGGGGCTGTGGAATGAGCAGTTCTTC.

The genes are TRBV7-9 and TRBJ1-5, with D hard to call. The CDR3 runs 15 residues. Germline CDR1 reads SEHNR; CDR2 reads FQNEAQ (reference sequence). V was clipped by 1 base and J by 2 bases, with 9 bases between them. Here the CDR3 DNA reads TGTGCCAGCAGCTTAGAAGGGAGCGGCAATCAGCCCCAGCATTTT. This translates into CASSLEGSGNQPQHF. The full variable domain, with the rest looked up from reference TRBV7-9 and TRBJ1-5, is DTGVSQNPRHKITKRGQNVTFRCDPISEHNRLYWYRQTLGQGPEFLTYFQNEAQLEKSRLLSDRFSAERPKGSFSTLEIQRTEQGDSAMYLCASSLEGSGNQPQHFGDGTRLSIL.

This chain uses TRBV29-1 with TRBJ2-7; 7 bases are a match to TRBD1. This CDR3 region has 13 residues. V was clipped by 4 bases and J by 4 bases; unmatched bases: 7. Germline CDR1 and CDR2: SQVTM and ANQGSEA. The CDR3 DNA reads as TGCAGCGTTGGAGGGACAGAGGTTTACGAGCAGTACTTC. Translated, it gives CSVGGTEVYEQYF.

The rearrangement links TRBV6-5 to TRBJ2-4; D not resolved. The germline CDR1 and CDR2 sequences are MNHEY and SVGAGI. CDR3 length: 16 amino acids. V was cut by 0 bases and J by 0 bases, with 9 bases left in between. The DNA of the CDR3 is TGTGCCAGCAGTTACTCTCTGGGATCAGCCAAAAACATTCAGTACTTC. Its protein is CASSYSLGSAKNIQYF.

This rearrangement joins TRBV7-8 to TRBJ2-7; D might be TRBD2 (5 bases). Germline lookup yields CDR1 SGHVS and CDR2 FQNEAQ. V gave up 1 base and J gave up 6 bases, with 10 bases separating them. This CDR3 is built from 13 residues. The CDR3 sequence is CASSLVPSPEQYF. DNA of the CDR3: TGTGCCAGCAGCTTAGTGCCTAGCCCCGAGCAGTACTTC.

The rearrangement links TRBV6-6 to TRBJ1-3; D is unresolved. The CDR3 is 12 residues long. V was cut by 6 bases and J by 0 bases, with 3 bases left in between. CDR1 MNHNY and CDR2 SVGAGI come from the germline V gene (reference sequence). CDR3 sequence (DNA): TGTGCCAGCAGCCCCTCTGGAAACACCATATATTTT. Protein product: CASSPSGNTIYF.

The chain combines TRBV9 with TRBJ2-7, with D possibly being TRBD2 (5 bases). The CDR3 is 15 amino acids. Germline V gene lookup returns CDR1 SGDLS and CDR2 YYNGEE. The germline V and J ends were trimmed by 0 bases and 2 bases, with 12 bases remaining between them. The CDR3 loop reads CASSVEEGITYEQYF. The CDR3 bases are TGTGCCAGCAGCGTAGAAGAGGGAATTACCTACGAGCAGTACTTC.

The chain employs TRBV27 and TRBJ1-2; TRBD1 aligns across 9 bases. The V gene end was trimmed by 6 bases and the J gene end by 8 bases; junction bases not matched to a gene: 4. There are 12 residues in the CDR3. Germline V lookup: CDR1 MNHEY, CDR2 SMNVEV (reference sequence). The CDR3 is CASRTGTGGYTF. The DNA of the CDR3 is TGTGCCAGCAGGACAGGGACAGGGGGCTACACCTTC.

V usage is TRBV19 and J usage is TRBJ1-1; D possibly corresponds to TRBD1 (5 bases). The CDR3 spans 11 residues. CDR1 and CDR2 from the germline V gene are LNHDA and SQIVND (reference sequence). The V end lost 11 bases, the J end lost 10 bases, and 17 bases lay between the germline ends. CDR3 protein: CACVLPGGAFF. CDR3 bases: TGTGCCTGCGTTCTGCCGGGGGGAGCTTTCTTT.

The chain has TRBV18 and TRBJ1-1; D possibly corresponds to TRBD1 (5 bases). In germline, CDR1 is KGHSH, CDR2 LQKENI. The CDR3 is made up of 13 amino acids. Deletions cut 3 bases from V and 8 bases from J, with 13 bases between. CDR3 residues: CASSPPGGDEAFF. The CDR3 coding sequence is TGTGCCAGCTCACCCCCCGGTGGGGACGAAGCTTTCTTT.